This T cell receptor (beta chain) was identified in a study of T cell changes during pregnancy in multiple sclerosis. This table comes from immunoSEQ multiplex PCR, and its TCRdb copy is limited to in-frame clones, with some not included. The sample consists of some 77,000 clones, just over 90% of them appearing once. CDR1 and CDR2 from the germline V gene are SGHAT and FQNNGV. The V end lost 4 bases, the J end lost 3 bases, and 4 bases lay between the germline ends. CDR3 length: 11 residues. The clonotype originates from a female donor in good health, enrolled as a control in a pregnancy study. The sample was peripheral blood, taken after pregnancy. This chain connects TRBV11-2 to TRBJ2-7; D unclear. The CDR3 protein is CASSSVYEQYF. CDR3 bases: TGTGCCAGCAGCTCGGTCTACGAGCAGTACTTC.